The 5 T cell receptor beta chains below were found in one sample sequenced in a study of radiation and T cells in renal cell carcinoma (dated by TCRdb to about 2020). The library was generated by the immunoSEQ multiplex PCR assay. TCRdb limited this immuneACCESS table to in-frame rearrangements with V and J called. A share of clones is missing; checked studies link under half to unresolved V genes, and the rest is unexplained. Across this sample there are 100,000 to 150,000 clones, with 70% to 90% seen only once. The ten largest clones take up over 4.5% of the sample. The time point label for this specimen denotes: blood 2 weeks post-SBRT. What the treatment or condition label conveys for this sample: 15 Gy SBRT to primary tumor, nephrectomy 4 weeks later. The starting material was blood, obtained from a patient whose treatment included radiotherapy and nephrectomy. Receptor source: a woman aged 70-85 years with renal cell carcinoma.

The J gene is TRBJ2-1, the V gene TRBV28; 8 bases are a match to TRBD1. V shed 6 bases and J 3 bases; nucleotides not matched to a gene: 7. The CDR3 is 15 amino acids. Per the germline V gene, CDR1 is MDHEN and CDR2 is SYDVKM. CDR3 region: CASRNQGARYNEQFF. The DNA for the CDR3 is TGTGCCAGCAGAAACCAGGGGGCGCGCTACAATGAGCAGTTCTTC.

The chain uses TRBV6-5 and TRBJ2-2; tentatively, D is TRBD1 (5 bases). Germline V lookup: CDR1 MNHEY, CDR2 SVGAGI. Trimming shortened V by 6 bases and J by 5 bases, and 10 bases separated the two germline ends. The CDR3 runs to 13 residues. As DNA, the CDR3 is TGTGCCAGCAGCTTAGGGGATACCGGGGAGCTGTTTTTT. Amino acid sequence: CASSLGDTGELFF.

This clone has just one count. J is TRBJ1-2 and V is TRBV2; unclear D gene. V was trimmed by 7 bases and J by 3 bases, leaving 12 bases between them. This CDR3 is 13 amino acids long. Germline CDR1 SNHLY, CDR2 FYNNEI. The CDR3 region has the DNA TGTGCCAGCACAGCTTTAGATTACTATGGCTACACCTTC. The encoded protein is CASTALDYYGYTF.

The chain uses TRBV7-9 and TRBJ2-1; TRBD2 aligns across 10 bases. The CDR3 extends over 16 amino acids. Per germline, CDR1 SEHNR and CDR2 FQNEAQ (reference sequence). Losses at the gene ends were 3 bases for V and 3 bases for J; bases not matched to a gene: 5. The CDR3 nucleotides are TGTGCCAGCAGCTTTCATTTAGCGGGGGGCTACAATGAGCAGTTCTTC. The encoded protein is CASSFHLAGGYNEQFF.

This chain uses TRBV7-2 with TRBJ1-5, with 8 bases lining up with TRBD1. The ends lost 4 bases at V and 4 bases at J; junction bases unmatched: 9. Germline CDR1 reads SGHTA; CDR2 reads FQGNSA. This CDR3 spans 16 amino acids. CDR3 sequence: CASSSQLRTGNQPQHF. The CDR3 DNA follows: TGTGCCAGCAGCTCCCAATTACGGACAGGGAATCAGCCCCAGCATTTT.